This TCR beta chain was observed in a study of cytomegalovirus exposure and HLA in healthy donors (dated by TCRdb to the late 2010s). Looking at the study overall: According to an earlier analysis of 587 of the donors, roughly 180 million T cells yielded 100 million or so unique TCR beta sequences and around 280 Gb of sequence data. The later analysis used no new phenotypic data to find candidate immune exposures, relying instead on TCR beta sequences and their occurrence across donors. To predict cytomegalovirus infection status, the study combined high-throughput TCR immunosequencing, statistical association of individual TCRs with disease status, and machine learning. Every repertoire in the discovery cohort had been generated on one and the same sequencing platform. An earlier analysis of a few hundred of the donors applied high-throughput TCR beta sequencing to assess whether each TCR beta V gene segment acted as functional or pseudogenic. The study profiled the T cell repertoires of fewer than 850 subjects by immunosequencing and related them to cytomegalovirus serostatus. Typing coverage varied by locus: roughly 629-640 donors for A, B, C, DRB1 and DQB1; 522 for DQA1; more than 600 for DPA1; about 450 for DPB1. A later analysis re-analyzed previously published TCR beta repertoires from 600 to 850 donors and added high-resolution HLA genotyping to study TCR occurrence patterns. Among roughly 370 genotyped donors of the cohort, an average of around 240,000 unique TCR beta nucleotide sequences were sequenced per donor, around 18% of them non-productive. A separate validation cohort of over 95 different subjects was used in addition to the roughly 720-subject first cohort. The study aimed to test whether signatures of past pathogen exposure could be identified by cataloging public T cell receptors. Because of strong linkage in the cohort, roughly five DR-DQ haplotypes were treated as single units for association and clustering. Donor age, sex, ethnicity and CMV serostatus were compiled alongside the repertoire data. The genetic ancestry cluster associated with self-reported Caucasian donors included around four fifths of the 398 genotyped donors. An early release that covered about 600 HLA-typed donors contained about 290 gigabases of sequencing data and about 84 million unique TCR sequences. In a later genetic analysis, genome-wide SNP genotypes for about three fifths of the roughly 670 donors were used, and that subset was treated as a discovery cohort. HLA typing covered class I and class II loci at four-digit resolution.

Findings and caveats that apply to the study as a whole: Because counts were too low, seventeen rarely observed V segments, including chromosome 9 orphons, were left out of the earlier analysis of roughly 600 of the donors. A few of the identified cytomegalovirus-associated TCR beta chains were confirmed in vitro to be specific for cytomegalovirus antigens. According to a later analysis, parvovirus B19, influenza, CMV and Epstein-Barr virus appeared linked to several top co-occurrence clusters. In a later genetic analysis, fewer N-insertions in productive TCRs were reported among donors in an Asian-associated ancestry cluster than the approximately 710-donor mean. Strong co-occurrence of HLA alleles, especially DR and DQ, made assigning TCR associations to individual alleles difficult. CMV serostatus was the only immune exposure information available for the cohort. A cluster of highly shared sequence variants was judged likely to be a technical artifact of the sequencing pipeline. The classifier was reported to diagnose cytomegalovirus status with high specificity and sensitivity in both the original cohort and the validation cohort. The cohort was sequenced for TCR beta chains only, and without alpha or paired-chain data the features that could be detected were limited. The authors suggested that the approach could potentially be extended to other disease states and immunological phenotypes. HLA typing was unavailable for some donors at each locus, so association tests used only the typed subset. In a later analysis, most CMV-associated TCR beta chains were found to appear HLA-restricted, with HLA associations seemingly driven largely by CMV exposure. Roughly uniform sequencing depth across donors was assumed in presence/absence analyses, although this assumption may not hold. The 87-base-pair reads could not distinguish some IMGT-functional V segments, including TRBV6-2 and TRBV6-3, so those segments were excluded. Compared with equally common non-associated chains, HLA-associated TCR beta chains in a later analysis were more clonally expanded and had lower generation probabilities. Linkage disequilibrium might explain the correlated functional status among segregating V segments, but an unknown experimental factor could not be excluded. In the study, roughly 160 TCR beta chains were listed as associated with cytomegalovirus. A further reported finding was that TCR beta sequences accurately predicted the HLA-A and HLA-B alleles for most subjects in the first cohort. In a later analysis, the rate of TCR association differed among HLA loci, with DRB1 alleles having the most associated TCRs and HLA-C alleles having the fewest. In a later genetic analysis, a missense DCLRE1C variant was associated with V-gene and J-gene trimming of TCR beta chains, and the association was replicated in an independent cohort. While some public TCRs were present in many individuals, most TCR sequences turned up only very rarely across donors. A later analysis associated roughly 17,000 TCR beta sequences with specific HLA alleles at a false discovery rate of 0.05. An earlier analysis of approximately 570 of the donors showed that most TCR beta V segments appeared in productive rearrangements either about 90% or about 30% of the time, which broadly matched IMGT annotations.

The CDR3 starts with the cysteine, ends with the phenylalanine, and has 13 residues. Only CDR3 DNA remains: 39 bases, in frame from the first base. CDR1 and CDR2, looked up from the germline V gene, are SGHVS and FNYEAQ. Cut back by 6 bases and 1 base, the V and J ends lie 10 bases apart. In total, more than 500 healthy bone marrow donors made up the cohort. At the time of sampling, all cohort members were nominally healthy, though unrecorded immune exposures were likely present. The donor tested CMV seronegative, placing the donor among the 350 or so seronegative members of the cohort. Each donor provided a peripheral blood sample, and peripheral blood mononuclear cells were used for TCR beta sequencing. Genomic DNA was extracted from the blood cell samples with the Qiagen DNeasy Blood Extraction Kit. As to this clone: This clone's antigen is unknown. Base quality data are lacking; no much larger clone is found one base away.

The library was prepared using the immunoSEQ multiplex PCR assay. For the multiplex PCR, a mixture combining 60 forward primers for TCR Vbeta segments and 13 reverse primers for TCR Jbeta segments was used. Amplification of the CDR3 region of rearranged TCR beta genes was performed with a multiplex PCR assay on genomic DNA. The Illumina HiSeq System was used to sequence the amplified TCR beta libraries as 87-base-pair reads. As for the authors' bioinformatics: In a later analysis, approximately 74 million unique TCR beta chains were counted across the 690 or so repertoires, and approximately 9.9 million of these chains were shared by at least two donors. A nearest-neighbor algorithm error-corrected the raw reads and collapsed the reads into unique sequences, merging closely related sequences to remove PCR and sequencing errors. To assign V, D and J gene segments, CDR3 sequences were aligned to IMGT reference sequences. For a sequence to be retained, a match of at least six nucleotides to both a V gene segment and a J gene segment was required. A rearrangement was called productive if the CDR3 had no stop codons and remained in frame with V and J, and every other rearrangement was called non-productive. Following IMGT convention, CDR3 was defined as the stretch from the second conserved V-encoded cysteine to the conserved J-encoded phenylalanine. Sequences without an unambiguous match to a single V gene segment were excluded from the earlier analysis of several hundred of the donors. An earlier analysis of fewer than 650 of the donors classified V segments as functional when productive rearrangements were above 56.7% and as segregating when the standard deviation between donors was above 5%. A statistical classification framework was developed to diagnose cytomegalovirus status using the catalog of TCR beta chain sequences. In a later analysis, TCR nucleotide sequences were compared against IMGT/GENE-DB human TR gene sequences so that V and J genes could be assigned. The TCRdist pipeline was used in a later analysis to assign CDR3 sequences and most-parsimonious VDJ recombination scenarios. A later analysis defined each TCR beta chain by its CDR3 amino acid sequence plus V-gene family, and excluded reads lacking a unique V-gene family. As a way to deal with suspected cross-contamination and a sequencing artifact, a later analysis dropped hundreds of nucleotide sequences that were highly shared and had low generation probability. A later analysis calculated a clonal expansion index for each public chain from normalized within-repertoire ranks of inferred template counts. A later analysis computed generation probabilities with a VDJ recombination model fitted to out-of-frame rearrangements, and checked the results against IGoR. A later analysis scored TCR-TCR, TCR-HLA and TCR-CMV co-occurrence with hypergeometric tests, applying a repertoire-size bias correction to TCR pairs. In a later analysis, false discovery rates were estimated by permuting HLA or CMV assignments 20 times. A later analysis grouped co-occurring TCRs with DBSCAN, adding TCRdist sequence similarity when clustering within HLA-allele-positive subsets. Co-occurrence clustering excluded repertoires with fewer than 30,000 or more than 120,000 public chains, plus five with anomalous nucleotide sharing. TCRdb carries this immuneACCESS record with in-frame sequences only. Its versions omit some clonotypes, under half of them owing to an unresolved V gene in the studies checked, with the rest unexplained. From that table come the V and J calls and clone size; the DNA was used to work out D and trimming. Present in this sample are 150,000 to 200,000 clones, approximately 74% of which were seen just once. The biggest ten clones account for approximately 3% of the sample.

The V and J genes are TRBV7-6 and TRBJ2-7; perhaps TRBD1 is the D gene, with 6 bases matching. This receptor was obtained from a woman aged 25 to 39 in good health and CMV-seronegative. The sequenced sample consisted of PBMCs. The nucleotides read TGTGCCAGCAGTCCCACAGGGTCCTACGAGCAGTACTTC. Its product reads: CASSPTGSYEQYF.